The source of this T cell receptor (beta chain) is a study of T cell repertoires in cytomegalovirus infection. Overall study context: It was the public TCR beta signatures that indicated both CMV infection and matching HLA type. Study-level findings and limits: Cumulative frequency (of public TCR beta family members) identified carriers of CMV plus the relevant HLA. HLA-C-restricted CMV clonotypes gave the most frequent clonotype in two of eight donors.

The CDR3 covers 13 residues. The ends were cut back, 8 bases at V and 1 base at J, with 11 bases in the middle. Germline CDR1 and CDR2: SGHTA and FQGNSA. Many counts were recorded for this clonotype. Its antigen is still unknown. TCRdb analysed the reads with MiXCR anew, one entry per CDR3 protein. The sample includes about 600,000 distinct CDR3 sequences, approximately 24% seen only once; the top ten take roughly 8%. The specimen was CD8+ T cells from PBMCs. The chain couples TRBV7-2 to TRBJ1-1, with D possibly TRBD1 on 5 matching bases. The TCR originated in a human donor in good health (CMV status not recorded). Some clones in this sample may be carry-over from other donors' samples. The CDR3 DNA reads TGTGCCAGCGGGTTCGGGACGAACACTGAAGCTTTCTTT. Translation: CASGFGTNTEAFF. Full variable domain (rest looked up from reference TRBV7-2 and TRBJ1-1): GAGVSQSPSNKVTEKGKDVELRCDPISGHTALYWYRQSLGQGLEFLIYFQGNSAPDKSGLPSDRFSAERTGGSVSTLTIQRTQQEDSAVYLCASGFGTNTEAFFGQGTRLTVV.